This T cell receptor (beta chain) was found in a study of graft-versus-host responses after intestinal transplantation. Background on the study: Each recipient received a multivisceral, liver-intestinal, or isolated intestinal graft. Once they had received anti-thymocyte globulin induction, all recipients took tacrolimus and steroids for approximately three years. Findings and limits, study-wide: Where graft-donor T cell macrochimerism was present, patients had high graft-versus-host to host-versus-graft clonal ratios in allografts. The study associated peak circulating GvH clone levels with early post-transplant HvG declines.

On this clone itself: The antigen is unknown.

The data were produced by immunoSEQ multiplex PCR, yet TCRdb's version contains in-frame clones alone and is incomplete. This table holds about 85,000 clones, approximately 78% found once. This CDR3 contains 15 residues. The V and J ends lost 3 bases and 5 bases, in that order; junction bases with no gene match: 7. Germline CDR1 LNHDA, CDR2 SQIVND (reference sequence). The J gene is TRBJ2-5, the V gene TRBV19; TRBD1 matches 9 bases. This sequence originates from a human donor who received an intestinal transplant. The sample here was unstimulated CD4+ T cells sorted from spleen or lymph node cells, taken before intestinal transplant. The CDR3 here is CASSINRGLGETQYF. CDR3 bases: TGTGCCAGTAGTATCAACAGGGGGCTGGGGGAGACCCAGTACTTC.